This entry lists 18 T cell receptor beta chains sequenced from one sample in a study of early T cells in non-severe SARS-CoV-2 infection. TCRdb reprocessed the 5' RACE reads via MiXCR and lists one record per CDR3 protein. The sample has 65,000 to 85,000 distinct CDR3 sequences, 9.5% to 15% seen once; the top ten hold about 1%. The sample was whole blood. Receptors originate from an adult who was a healthcare worker with PCR-confirmed SARS-CoV-2 infection or an uninfected control (not recorded which).

This chain joins TRBV29-1 and TRBJ1-1; no clear D. The germline V gene encodes CDR1 SQVTM and CDR2 ANQGSEA. The CDR3 has 12 amino acids. V was clipped by 7 bases and J by 9 bases, with 18 bases between them. The CDR3 is CSATYGVRKAFF. CDR3 bases: TGCAGCGCCACTTACGGGGTGCGGAAAGCTTTCTTT. The variable domain in full, with the rest retrieved from reference TRBV29-1 and TRBJ1-1, is SAVISQKPSRDICQRGTSLTIQCQVDSQVTMMFWYRQQPGQSLTLIATANQGSEATYESGFVIDKFPISRPNLTFSTLTVSNMSPEDSSIYLCSATYGVRKAFFGQGTRLTVV.

This clonotype was observed at least ten times. The rearrangement joins TRBV5-1 to TRBJ2-2; D is unresolved. The CDR3 has 15 residues. The germline gives CDR1 SGHRS, CDR2 YFSETQ. The ends were cut back, 0 bases at V and 2 bases at J, with 8 bases in the middle. CDR3 sequence reads: CASSLVTVNTGELFF. In DNA, the CDR3 is TGCGCCAGCAGCTTGGTGACGGTTAACACCGGGGAGCTGTTTTTT. The full variable domain, rest sourced from reference TRBV5-1 and TRBJ2-2, is KAGVTQTPRYLIKTRGQQVTLSCSPISGHRSVSWYQQTPGQGLQFLFEYFSETQRNKGNFPGRFSGRQFSNSRSEMNVSTLELGDSALYLCASSLVTVNTGELFFGEGSRLTVL.

The table lists this clonotype with many counts. J is TRBJ1-1 and V is TRBV20-1; TRBD1 is a possible D gene (5 bases). The CDR3 has 13 amino acids. Trimming took off 5 bases at V and 1 base at J, with 11 bases between the two ends. Germline V gene sequence: CDR1 DFQATT, CDR2 SNEGSKA (reference sequence). The CDR3 region is CSAARQQNTEAFF. DNA of the CDR3: TGCAGTGCTGCTAGACAGCAGAACACTGAAGCTTTCTTT.

The chain carries TRBV6-2 or TRBV6-3 and TRBJ2-7; D remains ambiguous. Trimming stripped 6 bases from V and 5 bases from J, with 8 bases between. CDR3 length equals 11 residues. Germline loops: CDR1 MNHEY, CDR2 SVGEGT. The CDR3 bases are TGTGCCAGCAGCCCCGACAACGAGCAGTACTTC. Protein product: CASSPDNEQYF.

For the CDR3, the DNA is TGTGCCAGCAGCTTGACAATAAACACTGAAGCTTTCTTT. Translating it yields CASSLTINTEAFF. The V and J genes are TRBV11-3 and TRBJ1-1; D gene uncertain. The CDR3 runs to 13 residues. V shed 3 bases and J shed 2 bases, with 7 bases lying between them. Germline assignment: CDR1 SGHNT and CDR2 YENEEA.

The chain is built from TRBV2 and TRBJ2-7; D unclear. This CDR3 has 10 amino acids. Trimming left V 8 bases short and J 3 bases short, with 5 bases between. CDR1 is SNHLY and CDR2 is FYNNEI in the germline V gene. The CDR3 here is CASGVYEQYF. CDR3 coding DNA: TGTGCCAGCGGTGTCTACGAGCAGTACTTC.

This clonotype showed up many times. The gene calls are TRBV27 and TRBJ2-7; TRBD1 might be the D (7 bases). The V end was cut by 5 bases, the J end by 4 bases, with 30 bases between. Germline CDR1 MNHEY, CDR2 SMNVEV (reference sequence). The CDR3 is 19 residues long. The CDR3 DNA sequence: TGTGCCAGCAGTGATCCGGGAGCCTGGCGCCGAGGGGGCTCTTACGAGCAGTACTTC. Amino acids: CASSDPGAWRRGGSYEQYF.

This clonotype has just a few counts. A read error may produce the germline difference seen at one junction end. The chain links TRBV28 to TRBJ2-7, with unresolved D. This CDR3 has 14 residues. Germline V lookup: CDR1 MDHEN, CDR2 SYDVKM. The CDR3 DNA is TGTGCCAGCACTTTATCGGCCCCCCTGGGGGAGCAGTACTTC. Amino acid sequence: CASTLSAPLGEQYF.

CDR3 amino acids: CSASEDRARNQPQHF. For the CDR3, the DNA is TGCAGTGCTAGTGAGGACAGGGCACGCAATCAGCCCCAGCATTTT. This chain joins TRBV20-1 and TRBJ1-5; 8 nucleotides align to TRBD1. The CDR3 runs 15 residues. Per the germline V gene, CDR1 is DFQATT and CDR2 is SNEGSKA (reference sequence). J gave up 2 bases and V 3 bases, and 6 bases lay outside the gene matches.

The chain carries TRBV6-5 and TRBJ2-1; 13 bases are shared with TRBD2. There are 15 residues in the CDR3. Germline V gene data show CDR1 as MNHEY and CDR2 as SVGAGI. The V gene end was trimmed by 5 bases and the J gene end by 5 bases; junction bases not matched to a gene: 3. CDR3 protein: CASSRLAGGHNEQFF. Written as DNA, the CDR3 is TGTGCCAGCAGTAGACTAGCGGGAGGCCACAATGAGCAGTTCTTC.

There are a few counts of this clonotype. The chain couples TRBV25-1 to TRBJ2-2; 9 bases are shared with TRBD1. The CDR3 is 15 amino acids. V gave up 7 bases and J gave up 1 base; unmatched junction bases: 4. The germline CDR1 and CDR2 sequences are MGHDK and SYGVNS. The CDR3 region is CASTDRGMNTGELFF. The CDR3 DNA follows: TGTGCCAGCACTGACAGGGGGATGAACACCGGGGAGCTGTTTTTT.

This chain connects TRBV5-5 to TRBJ2-7; tentatively, D is TRBD2 (6 bases). V was pared by 1 base and J by 0 bases, with 8 bases between. The CDR3 runs 14 residues. CDR1 SGHKS and CDR2 YYEKEE come from the germline V gene (reference sequence). The DNA of the CDR3 is TGTGCCAGCAGCTTGTACGGGAGCTCCTACGAGCAGTACTTC. Residues: CASSLYGSSYEQYF.

This clonotype was picked up many times. The DNA of the CDR3 is TGTGCCAGCAGTTTAACAGGCAATGAGCAGTTCTTC. It yields the protein CASSLTGNEQFF. J is TRBJ2-1 and V is TRBV12-3 or TRBV12-4; D might be TRBD1 (5 bases). The CDR3 extends over 12 amino acids. Trimming took 2 bases from V and 6 from J, leaving 5 bases between them.

This clonotype was counted between two and nine times. V and J are TRBV6-4 and TRBJ2-3; 8 bases are a match to TRBD2. The J segment lost 1 base and the V segment lost 0 bases, leaving 15 bases of the junction unmatched. The CDR3 spans 20 residues. Germline CDR1 MRHNA, CDR2 SNTAGT. CDR3 in DNA: TGTGCCAGCAGTGACTCGAAGTGGGAAGGCCCGACTAGCGGCACAGATACGCAGTATTTT. Translated: CASSDSKWEGPTSGTDTQYF.

There are a few counts of this clonotype. The chain uses TRBV7-8 and TRBJ1-2; no reliable D call. Germline V CDR1 and CDR2: SGHVS, FQNEAQ. This CDR3 has 15 residues. V was trimmed by 5 bases and J by 4 bases, leaving 17 bases between them. The CDR3 reads CASSHWTDRGYGYTF. In DNA, the CDR3 is TGTGCCAGCAGCCATTGGACGGACCGGGGCTATGGCTACACCTTC.

This clonotype was seen only a few times. The CDR3 bases are TGTGCCAGCAGCTTCCAGGCAGGACTAGCGGGAGGGAGCTCCTACAATGAGCAGTTCTTC. Translating gives CASSFQAGLAGGSSYNEQFF. The rearrangement uses TRBV5-6 and TRBJ2-1; 15 positions agree with TRBD2. The CDR3 is 20 residues long. Looked up from germline, CDR1 is SGHDT and CDR2 is YYEEEE. V shed 2 bases and J 0 bases; nucleotides not matched to a gene: 9.

This clonotype occurred a few times. The V gene is TRBV19, the J gene TRBJ1-5, with D tentatively TRBD1 (6 bases). The CDR3 is 14 amino acids. With 5 bases removed from V and 4 bases from J, the gap between germline ends came to 12 bases. CDR1 is LNHDA, CDR2 SQIVND, per germline (reference sequence). This CDR3 reads CASSEPGANQPQHF. The CDR3, as DNA: TGTGCCAGTAGTGAGCCAGGGGCTAATCAGCCCCAGCATTTT.

Many counts were recorded for this clonotype. CDR3 region: CASSLGTYTDTQYF. CDR3 sequence (DNA): TGTGCCAGCAGCTTAGGGACCTACACAGATACGCAGTATTTT. V gene TRBV11-2 combines with J gene TRBJ2-3; D gene unclear. The CDR3 extends over 14 amino acids. Between the trimmed V and J ends, which lost 1 base and 2 bases, there was a span of 7 bases. The germline gives CDR1 SGHAT, CDR2 FQNNGV.